The text below deals with one TCR beta chain. Germline V CDR1 and CDR2: SEHNR, FQNEAQ (reference sequence). This CDR3 has 15 amino acids. Trimming left V 0 bases short and J 8 bases short, with 14 bases between. The sample comes from a study of control samples from healthy donors and cancer patients. Assay: immunoSEQ multiplex PCR; the TCRdb copy retains only in-frame clones and omits some. This sample has tens of thousands of clones, with approximately 94% found just once. The sample was PBMCs. This chain uses TRBV7-9 with TRBJ1-3; no firm D call. The source of this sequence is a woman between 35 and 50 years old with lung cancer. CDR3 DNA: TGTGCCAGCAGCTTAGCGGGGATGTCCGTGGACACCATATATTTT. Its protein is CASSLAGMSVDTIYF.